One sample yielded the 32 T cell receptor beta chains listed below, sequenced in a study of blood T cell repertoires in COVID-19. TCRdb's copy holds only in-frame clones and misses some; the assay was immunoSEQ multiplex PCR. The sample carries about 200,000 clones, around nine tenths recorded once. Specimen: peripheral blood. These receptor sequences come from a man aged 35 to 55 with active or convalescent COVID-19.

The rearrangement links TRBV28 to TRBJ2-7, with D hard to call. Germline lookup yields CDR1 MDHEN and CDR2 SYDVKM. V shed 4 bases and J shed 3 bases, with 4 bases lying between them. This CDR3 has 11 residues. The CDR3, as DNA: TGTGCCAGCAGTTCTTACTACGAGCAGTACTTC. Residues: CASSSYYEQYF.

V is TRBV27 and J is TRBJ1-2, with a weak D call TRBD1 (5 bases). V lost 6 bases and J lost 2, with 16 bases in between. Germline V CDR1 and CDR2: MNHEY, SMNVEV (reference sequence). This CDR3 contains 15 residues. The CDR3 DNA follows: TGTGCCAGCAGAACGAAAACGGGGGTGAACTATGGCTACACCTTC. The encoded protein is CASRTKTGVNYGYTF.

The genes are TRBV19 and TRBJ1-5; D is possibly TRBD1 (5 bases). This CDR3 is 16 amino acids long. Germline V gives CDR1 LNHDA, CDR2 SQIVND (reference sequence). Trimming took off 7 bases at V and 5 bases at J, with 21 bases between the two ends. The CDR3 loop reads CASNMAGQGLDQPQHF. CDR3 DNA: TGTGCCAGTAACATGGCTGGCCAGGGTCTAGATCAGCCCCAGCATTTT.

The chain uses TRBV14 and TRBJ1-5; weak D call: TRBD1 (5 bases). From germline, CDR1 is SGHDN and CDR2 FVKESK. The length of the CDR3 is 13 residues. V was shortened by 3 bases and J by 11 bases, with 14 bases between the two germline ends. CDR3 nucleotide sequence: TGTGCCAGCAGCCAGAACCAGGGAGGAACCCAGCATTTT. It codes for CASSQNQGGTQHF.

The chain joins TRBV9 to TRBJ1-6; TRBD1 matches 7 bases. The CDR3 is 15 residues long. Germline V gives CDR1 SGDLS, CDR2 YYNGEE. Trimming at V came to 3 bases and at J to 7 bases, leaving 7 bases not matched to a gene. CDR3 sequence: CASSGGLRGNSPLHF. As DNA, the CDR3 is TGTGCCAGCAGCGGGGGCCTCAGGGGGAATTCACCCCTCCACTTT.

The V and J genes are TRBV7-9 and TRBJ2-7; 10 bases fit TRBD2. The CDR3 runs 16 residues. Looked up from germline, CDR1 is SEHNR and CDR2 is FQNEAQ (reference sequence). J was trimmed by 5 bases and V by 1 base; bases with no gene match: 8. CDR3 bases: TGTGCCAGCAGCTTAGTGGGACTAGCGACCGCGGACGAGCAGTACTTC. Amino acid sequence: CASSLVGLATADEQYF.

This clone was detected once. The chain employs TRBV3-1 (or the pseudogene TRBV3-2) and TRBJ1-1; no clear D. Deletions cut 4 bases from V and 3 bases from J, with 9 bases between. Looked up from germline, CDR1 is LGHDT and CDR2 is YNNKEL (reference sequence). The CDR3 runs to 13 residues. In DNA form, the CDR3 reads TGTGCCAGCAGCCTGCTCCGGGACACTGAAGCTTTCTTT. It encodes CASSLLRDTEAFF.

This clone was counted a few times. The CDR3 sequence: CASSIVSPGTGGEKLFF. The CDR3, as DNA: TGTGCCAGTAGTATAGTAAGTCCCGGGACAGGAGGTGAAAAACTGTTTTTT. The chain couples TRBV19 to TRBJ1-4; TRBD1 agrees at 8 bases. The CDR3 consists of 17 residues. The junction had 11 bases not matched to a gene; V was cut back by 1 base and J by 7 bases. CDR1 LNHDA and CDR2 SQIVND come from the germline V gene (reference sequence).

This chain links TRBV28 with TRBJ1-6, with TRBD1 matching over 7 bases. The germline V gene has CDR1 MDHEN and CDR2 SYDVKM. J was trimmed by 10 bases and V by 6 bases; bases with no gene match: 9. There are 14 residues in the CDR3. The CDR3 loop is CASRRRQGGSPLHF. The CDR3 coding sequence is TGTGCCAGCAGACGGCGCCAAGGGGGCTCACCCCTCCACTTT.

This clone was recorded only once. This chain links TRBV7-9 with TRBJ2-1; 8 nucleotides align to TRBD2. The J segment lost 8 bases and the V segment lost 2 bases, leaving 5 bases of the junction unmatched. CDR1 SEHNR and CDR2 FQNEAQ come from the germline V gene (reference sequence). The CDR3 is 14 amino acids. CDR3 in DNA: TGTGCCAGCAGCTTACCGGGGGGGCTGGATGAGCAGTTCTTC. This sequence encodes CASSLPGGLDEQFF.

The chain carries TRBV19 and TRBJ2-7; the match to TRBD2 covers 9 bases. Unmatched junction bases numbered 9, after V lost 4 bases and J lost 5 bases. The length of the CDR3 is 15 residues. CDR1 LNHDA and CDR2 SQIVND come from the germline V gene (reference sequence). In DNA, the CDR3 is TGTGCCAGTAGTACCCTCCTAGCGGGAATCGACGAGCAGTACTTC. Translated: CASSTLLAGIDEQYF.

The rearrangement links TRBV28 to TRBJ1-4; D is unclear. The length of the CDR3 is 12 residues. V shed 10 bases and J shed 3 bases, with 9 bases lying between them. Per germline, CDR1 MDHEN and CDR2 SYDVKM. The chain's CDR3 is CATSGPNEKLFF. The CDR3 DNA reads TGTGCCACCTCTGGGCCTAATGAAAAACTGTTTTTT.

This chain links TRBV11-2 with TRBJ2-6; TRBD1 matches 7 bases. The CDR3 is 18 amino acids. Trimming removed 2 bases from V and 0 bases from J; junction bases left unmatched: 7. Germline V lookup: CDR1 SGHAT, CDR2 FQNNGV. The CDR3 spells CASSLRTGVISGANVLTF. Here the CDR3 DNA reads TGTGCCAGCAGCTTACGTACAGGGGTGATCTCTGGGGCCAACGTCCTGACTTTC. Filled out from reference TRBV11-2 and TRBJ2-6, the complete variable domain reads EAGVAQSPRYKIIEKRQSVAFWCNPISGHATLYWYQQILGQGPKLLIQFQNNGVVDDSQLPKDRFSAERLKGVDSTLKIQPAKLEDSAVYLCASSLRTGVISGANVLTFGAGSRLTVL.

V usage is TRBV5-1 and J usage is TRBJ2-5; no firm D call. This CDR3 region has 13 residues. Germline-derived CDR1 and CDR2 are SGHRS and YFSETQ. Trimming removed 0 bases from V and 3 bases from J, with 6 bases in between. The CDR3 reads CASSLGEKETQYF. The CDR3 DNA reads TGCGCCAGCAGCTTGGGCGAGAAAGAGACCCAGTACTTC.

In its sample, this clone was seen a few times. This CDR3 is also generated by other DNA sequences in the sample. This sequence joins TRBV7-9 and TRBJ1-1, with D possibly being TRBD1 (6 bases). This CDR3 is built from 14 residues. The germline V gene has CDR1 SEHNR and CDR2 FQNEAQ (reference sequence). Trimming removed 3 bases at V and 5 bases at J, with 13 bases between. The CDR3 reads CASSLQGKRTEAFF. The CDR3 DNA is TGTGCCAGCAGCTTGCAGGGGAAGAGGACTGAAGCTTTCTTT.

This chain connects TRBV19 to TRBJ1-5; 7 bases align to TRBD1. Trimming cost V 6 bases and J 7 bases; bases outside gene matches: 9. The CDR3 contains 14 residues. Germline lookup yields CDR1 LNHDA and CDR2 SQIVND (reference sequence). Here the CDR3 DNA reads TGTGCCAGTAGAGAACAGGGGTCAGGACAGCCCCAGCATTTT. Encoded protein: CASREQGSGQPQHF. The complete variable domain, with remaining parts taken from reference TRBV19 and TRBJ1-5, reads DGGITQSPKYLFRKEGQNVTLSCEQNLNHDAMYWYRQDPGQGLRLIYYSQIVNDFQKGDIAEGYSVSREKKESFPLTVTSAQKNPTAFYLCASREQGSGQPQHFGDGTRLSIL.

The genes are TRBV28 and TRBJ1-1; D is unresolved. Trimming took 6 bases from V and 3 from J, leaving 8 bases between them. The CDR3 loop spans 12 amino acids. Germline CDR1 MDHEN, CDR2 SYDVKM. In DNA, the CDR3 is TGTGCCAGCAGCCCTAGATACACTGAAGCTTTCTTT. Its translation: CASSPRYTEAFF.

CDR3 coding DNA: TGTGCCAGCAGCCAAACCGGGACTAGTCGTACCGGGGAGCTGTTTTTT. Encoded protein: CASSQTGTSRTGELFF. The chain joins TRBV14 to TRBJ2-2; 8 positions match TRBD2. Germline CDR1 and CDR2: SGHDN and FVKESK. The V and J ends lost 2 bases and 5 bases, in that order; junction bases with no gene match: 7. CDR3 length equals 16 residues.

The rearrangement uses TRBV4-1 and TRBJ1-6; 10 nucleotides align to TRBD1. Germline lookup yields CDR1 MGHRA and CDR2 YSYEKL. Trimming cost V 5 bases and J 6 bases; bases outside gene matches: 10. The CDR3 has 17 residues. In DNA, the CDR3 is TGCGCCAGCAGCTCACTTAGACAGGGGGCTTTTAATTCACCCCTCCACTTT. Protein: CASSSLRQGAFNSPLHF.

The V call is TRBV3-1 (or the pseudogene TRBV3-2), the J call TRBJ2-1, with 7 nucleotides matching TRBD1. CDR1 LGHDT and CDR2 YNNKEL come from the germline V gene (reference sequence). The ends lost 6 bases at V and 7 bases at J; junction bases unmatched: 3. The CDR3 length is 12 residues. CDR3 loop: CASSQQGNEQFF. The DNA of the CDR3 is TGTGCCAGCAGTCAACAGGGGAATGAGCAGTTCTTC.

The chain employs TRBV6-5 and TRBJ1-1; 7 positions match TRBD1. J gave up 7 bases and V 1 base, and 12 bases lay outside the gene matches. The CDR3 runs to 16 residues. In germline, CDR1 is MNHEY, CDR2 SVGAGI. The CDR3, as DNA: TGTGCCAGCAGTTACTTTTCCAGTCTAACAGGGGATGAAGCTTTCTTT. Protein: CASSYFSSLTGDEAFF.

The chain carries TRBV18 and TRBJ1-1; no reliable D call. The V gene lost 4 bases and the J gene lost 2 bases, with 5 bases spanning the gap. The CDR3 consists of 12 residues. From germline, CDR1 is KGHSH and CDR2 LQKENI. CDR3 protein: CASSRLNTEAFF. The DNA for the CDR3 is TGTGCCAGCTCACGGCTTAACACTGAAGCTTTCTTT.

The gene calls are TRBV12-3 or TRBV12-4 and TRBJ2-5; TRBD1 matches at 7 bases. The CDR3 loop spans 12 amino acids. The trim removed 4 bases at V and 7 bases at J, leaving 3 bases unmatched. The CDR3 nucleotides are TGTGCCAGCAGTTGGCAGGGGGTGACCCAGTACTTC. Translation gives CASSWQGVTQYF.

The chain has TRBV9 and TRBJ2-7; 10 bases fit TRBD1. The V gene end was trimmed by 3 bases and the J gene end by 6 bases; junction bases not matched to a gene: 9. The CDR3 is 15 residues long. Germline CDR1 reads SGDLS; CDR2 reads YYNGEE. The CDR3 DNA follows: TGTGCCAGCAGCGCGGTTCCCGGGACAGGGGTCGAGCAGTACTTC. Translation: CASSAVPGTGVEQYF.

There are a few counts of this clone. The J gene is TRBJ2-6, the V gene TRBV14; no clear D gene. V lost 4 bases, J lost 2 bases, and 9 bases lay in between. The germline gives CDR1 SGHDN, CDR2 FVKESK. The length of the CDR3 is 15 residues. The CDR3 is CASSPPMTGANVLTF. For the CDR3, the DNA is TGTGCCAGCAGCCCCCCTATGACTGGGGCCAACGTCCTGACTTTC.

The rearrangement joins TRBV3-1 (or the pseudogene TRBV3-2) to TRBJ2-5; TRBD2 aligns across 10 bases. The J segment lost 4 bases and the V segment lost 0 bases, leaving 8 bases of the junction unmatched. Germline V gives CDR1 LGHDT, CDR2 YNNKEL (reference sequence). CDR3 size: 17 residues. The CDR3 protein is CASSQDRASGRRETQYF. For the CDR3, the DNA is TGTGCCAGCAGCCAAGATAGGGCTAGCGGGAGACGAGAGACCCAGTACTTC.

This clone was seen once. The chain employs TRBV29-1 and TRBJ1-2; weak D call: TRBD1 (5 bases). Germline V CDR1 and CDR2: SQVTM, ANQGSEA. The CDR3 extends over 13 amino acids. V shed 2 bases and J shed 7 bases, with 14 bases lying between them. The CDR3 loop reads CSVETGGVGGYTF. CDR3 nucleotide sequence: TGCAGCGTTGAAACTGGAGGGGTGGGTGGCTACACCTTC.

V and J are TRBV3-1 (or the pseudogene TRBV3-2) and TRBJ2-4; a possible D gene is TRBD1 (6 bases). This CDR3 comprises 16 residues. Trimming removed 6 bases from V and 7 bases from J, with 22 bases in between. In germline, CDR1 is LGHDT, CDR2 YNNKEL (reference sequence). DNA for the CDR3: TGTGCCAGCAGTCCCAGACCCCCAGGGGCGGGTAACATTCAGTACTTC. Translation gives CASSPRPPGAGNIQYF.

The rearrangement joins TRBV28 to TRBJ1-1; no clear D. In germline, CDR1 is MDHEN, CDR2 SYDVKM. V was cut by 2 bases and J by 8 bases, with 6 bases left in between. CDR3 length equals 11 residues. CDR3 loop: CASSLLQEAFF. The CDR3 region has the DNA TGTGCCAGCAGTTTACTACAGGAAGCTTTCTTT. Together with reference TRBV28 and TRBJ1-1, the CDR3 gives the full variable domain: DVKVTQSSRYLVKRTGEKVFLECVQDMDHENMFWYRQDPGLGLRLIYFSYDVKMKEKGDIPEGYSVSREKKERFSLILESASTNQTSMYLCASSLLQEAFFGQGTRLTVV.

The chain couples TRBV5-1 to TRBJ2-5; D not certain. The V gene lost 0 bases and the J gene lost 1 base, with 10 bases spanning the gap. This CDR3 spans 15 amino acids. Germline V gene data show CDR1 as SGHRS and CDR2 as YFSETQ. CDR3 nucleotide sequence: TGCGCCAGCAGCTTGGCGGCCGGAGCCCAAGAGACCCAGTACTTC. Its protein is CASSLAAGAQETQYF.

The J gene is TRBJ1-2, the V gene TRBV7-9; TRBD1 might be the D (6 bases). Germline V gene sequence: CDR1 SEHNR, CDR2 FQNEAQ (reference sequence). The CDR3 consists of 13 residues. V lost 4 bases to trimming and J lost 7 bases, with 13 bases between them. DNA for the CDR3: TGTGCCAGCAGCTCCTCGACAGGATTTGGCTACACCTTC. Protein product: CASSSSTGFGYTF.

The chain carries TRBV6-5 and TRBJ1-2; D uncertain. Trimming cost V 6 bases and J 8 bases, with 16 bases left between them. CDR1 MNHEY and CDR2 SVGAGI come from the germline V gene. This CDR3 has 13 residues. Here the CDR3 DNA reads TGTGCCAGCAGCTCACGAGGGTCGAGGGGCTACACCTTC. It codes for CASSSRGSRGYTF.